This T cell receptor beta chain came from a study of Ad26.COV2.S vaccination and SARS-CoV-2 variants (dated by TCRdb to the early 2020s). With respect to the entire study: Vaccine-arm donors came from COV1001, a multicentre, randomized, double-blind, placebo-controlled phase I-IIa trial of Ad26.COV2.S in healthy adults. Ad26.COV2.S was given intramuscularly at 5x10^10 or 1x10^11 viral particles, as a single shot or as two shots 56 days apart. Investigators did not know the trial group allocation while performing experiments and assessing outcomes. Trial participants were randomized into five groups of five, in which low-dose or high-dose Ad26.COV2.S was given once or twice, or placebo was given on both occasions. The specificity and breadth of SARS-CoV-2-reactive T cell receptors after Ad26.COV2.S vaccination were assessed by TCRbeta repertoire sequencing. A total of around 32 samples were included in the TCR-sequenced set, comprising around 20 Ad26.COV2.S vaccine recipients, 5 placebo recipients and 8 SARS-CoV-2 convalescent individuals.

What the treatment or condition label conveys for this sample: 19 received Ad26.COV2.S at low or high dose, single or two shots; about 5 received placebo; per-sample allocation not given. For vaccine and placebo recipients, repertoires were sequenced using samples collected on day 63 after the first injection. Between 29 July and 7 August 2020, Cohort 1b enrolled approximately 26 adults aged 18-55 years at one site in Boston, USA. As a vaccine, Ad26.COV2.S was a replication-incompetent adenovirus type 26 vector that expressed a prefusion-stabilized SARS-CoV-2 spike protein derived from the original Wuhan strain. About this clone itself: What antigen it recognizes has not been identified. Base qualities are not provided; no much larger clone lies one nucleotide away.

The research as a whole found: Comparing responses between vaccine doses or regimens was not something the study was powered to do. Compared with placebo recipients, Ad26.COV2.S recipients showed higher spike-specific TCR breadth (P = 0.0014). Comparable non-spike TCR breadth was observed between vaccine and placebo recipients, consistent with only spike being contained in the vaccine. It was noted by the authors that total T cell responses may have been underestimated by the TCR breadth and depth analyses. After vaccination, substantial breadth of spike-specific CD8+ and CD4+ T cell responses was reported.

The CDR3 runs 17 amino acids, cysteine and phenylalanine included. Just the 51-base CDR3 DNA is kept, in frame starting at base 1. Trimming accounts for 6 bases at V and 4 bases at J, while the number of junction bases matched to no gene is 13. Per the germline V gene, SQVTM is the CDR1 and ANQGSEA is the CDR2. The immunoSEQ Assay was the method used to sequence TCRbeta CDR3 regions. After extraction, genomic DNA underwent amplification by bias-controlled multiplex PCR, followed by high-throughput sequencing. In the source study's methods: To quantify the absolute abundance of every unique TCRbeta CDR3 region, sequences were collapsed and filtered. T cell fraction was estimated by normalizing TCRbeta template counts to usable DNA, with usable DNA measured through amplification of reference genes found in all nucleated cells. Repertoire TCRs were annotated as SARS-CoV-2-specific when V gene, CDR3 amino acid sequence and J gene were exactly matched to a known reactive TCR set. The reference SARS-CoV-2 TCR set was obtained from MIRA and was filtered for enrichment in COVID-19-positive ImmuneCODE repertoires, whereby public or cross-reactive TCRs were removed. Based on the MIRA antigens, annotated TCRs were further analysed at the level of specific ORF or position within ORF. Breadth was defined as the number of annotated unique rearrangements divided by the total number of unique productive rearrangements, and depth was defined as the summed frequency of the annotated unique rearrangements. Group comparisons of TCR breadth used two-sided Wilcoxon rank-sum tests. TCRdb mirrors the immuneACCESS table, restricted to in-frame sequences. Some clones are absent from its copies; in checked studies, under half trace to an unresolved V gene, and the reason for the others is unknown. That table supplies the V and J calls and clone size; D and trimming were determined from the DNA. The sample has about 400,000 clones on record, about 88% of them singletons. The top ten clonotypes cover under 2% of the sample.

This chain joins TRBV29-1 to TRBJ2-6; 9 junctional bases match TRBD1. Sequenced material: peripheral blood, taken in a trial of Ad26.COV2.S vaccine versus placebo. The receptor was derived from a person aged 18 to 65 who received the Ad26.COV2.S COVID-19 vaccine or a placebo. The CDR3 protein: CSVNGDRGKSGANVLTF. The DNA sequence follows: TGCAGCGTGAATGGCGACAGGGGGAAATCAGGGGCCAACGTCCTGACTTTC.